This entry lists 24 T cell receptor beta chains sequenced from one sample in a study of cytomegalovirus exposure and HLA in healthy donors. Amplification used 60 Vbeta primers and 13 Jbeta primers. Generated by immunoSEQ multiplex PCR, the TCRdb table keeps only in-frame clones and is missing some. The data hold approximately 140,000 clones, with around 81% observed a single time. Sequenced sample: PBMCs. The receptors here all came from a male donor in good health and CMV-seronegative.

The CDR3 sequence: CSVALAGGQETQYF. DNA for the CDR3: TGCAGCGTCGCTTTAGCGGGAGGGCAGGAGACCCAGTACTTC. V usage is TRBV29-1 and J usage is TRBJ2-5; 11 bases line up with TRBD2. The CDR3 is 14 residues long. Germline CDR1 reads SQVTM; CDR2 reads ANQGSEA. V lost 6 bases and J lost 5; bases outside the gene matches: 8.

The rearrangement uses TRBV19 and TRBJ2-3, with a weak D call TRBD1 (7 bases). The V gene lost 3 bases and the J gene lost 6 bases, with 16 bases spanning the gap. The CDR3 is made up of 15 amino acids. Germline assignment: CDR1 LNHDA and CDR2 SQIVND (reference sequence). The CDR3 sequence: CASSMGRGVTDTQYF. The CDR3 DNA sequence: TGTGCCAGTAGTATGGGCAGGGGGGTAACGGATACGCAGTATTTT.

This chain uses TRBV13 with TRBJ2-1; 7 bases are a match to TRBD1. There are 16 residues in the CDR3. J gave up 6 bases and V 0 bases, and 8 bases lay outside the gene matches. The V gene's germline CDR1 is PRHDT and CDR2 FYEKMQ (reference sequence). The CDR3 is CASSLGTGFHINEQFF. CDR3 nucleotides: TGTGCCAGCAGCTTAGGGACAGGGTTTCACATCAATGAGCAGTTCTTC.

This chain joins TRBV28 and TRBJ2-2; D is undetermined. The V end lost 3 bases, the J end lost 5 bases, and 7 bases lay between the germline ends. The CDR3 consists of 13 residues. CDR1 and CDR2 (germline): MDHEN, SYDVKM. The CDR3 spells CASSLSATGELFF. CDR3 DNA: TGTGCCAGCAGTTTGAGTGCAACCGGGGAGCTGTTTTTT.

The chain carries TRBV19 and TRBJ2-1, with TRBD2 identical over 8 bases. Germline CDR1 and CDR2: LNHDA and SQIVND (reference sequence). The CDR3 runs 17 residues. J was trimmed by 2 bases and V by 3 bases; bases with no gene match: 9. CDR3 DNA: TGTGCCAGTAGTATCTCAACTAGCGGACTACCCTACAATGAGCAGTTCTTC. Translation gives CASSISTSGLPYNEQFF. The variable domain in full, completed from reference TRBV19 and TRBJ2-1, reads DGGITQSPKYLFRKEGQNVTLSCEQNLNHDAMYWYRQDPGQGLRLIYYSQIVNDFQKGDIAEGYSVSREKKESFPLTVTSAQKNPTAFYLCASSISTSGLPYNEQFFGPGTRLTVL.

This clone occurred a few times. The V and J genes are TRBV6-6 and TRBJ1-1; 7 bases fit TRBD1. Germline trimming cut 6 bases from V and 1 base from J; bases unmatched to any gene: 5. Germline V gives CDR1 MNHNY, CDR2 SVGAGI (reference sequence). CDR3 length: 14 amino acids. In nucleotides, the CDR3 is TGTGCCAGCAGCCTCACAGGGGAGAACACTGAAGCTTTCTTT. Translated, it gives CASSLTGENTEAFF.

The chain couples TRBV5-6 to TRBJ2-5; 11 nucleotides line up with TRBD2. The CDR3 is made up of 16 amino acids. The V gene's germline CDR1 is SGHDT and CDR2 YYEEEE. V lost 2 bases, J lost 4 bases, and 7 bases stayed unmatched. As DNA, the CDR3 is TGTGCCAGCAGCTTCCTCCAACTAGCGGGGGCAGAGACCCAGTACTTC. Translating gives CASSFLQLAGAETQYF.

The rearrangement uses TRBV7-2 and TRBJ2-1; D is possibly TRBD2 (6 bases). This CDR3 is 15 amino acids long. Germline values: CDR1 SGHTA, CDR2 FQGNSA. V lost 4 bases to trimming and J lost 6 bases, with 16 bases between them. The DNA for the CDR3 is TGTGCCAGCAGCTCGGGGGACCGACCCCTCAATGAGCAGTTCTTC. As protein: CASSSGDRPLNEQFF.

The chain recombines TRBV10-3 with TRBJ2-1; maybe TRBD1 (6 bases). Germline CDR1 ENHRY, CDR2 SYGVKD. The CDR3 consists of 15 residues. Trimming shortened V by 6 bases and J by 4 bases, and 16 bases separated the two germline ends. The CDR3 coding sequence is TGTGCCATCAGCCTCTCAGGGGATCCATACAATGAGCAGTTCTTC. Protein product: CAISLSGDPYNEQFF.

The rearrangement uses TRBV6-6 and TRBJ2-4; tentatively, D is TRBD1 (5 bases). Germline CDR1 is MNHNY and CDR2 is SVGAGI (reference sequence). The CDR3 is 13 residues long. Trimming took 4 bases from V and 6 from J, leaving 10 bases between them. CDR3 loop: CASSWGSPNIQYF. DNA of the CDR3: TGTGCCAGCAGTTGGGGCAGCCCAAACATTCAGTACTTC.

The chain joins TRBV5-1 to TRBJ1-3; 7 nucleotides line up with TRBD1. The ends lost 6 bases at V and 4 bases at J; junction bases unmatched: 4. The CDR3 consists of 13 residues. CDR1 is SGHRS, CDR2 YFSETQ, per germline. CDR3 residues: CASTSDRGNTIYF. The CDR3 region has the DNA TGCGCCAGCACCTCGGACAGGGGAAACACCATATATTTT. The variable domain in full, with the rest retrieved from reference TRBV5-1 and TRBJ1-3, is KAGVTQTPRYLIKTRGQQVTLSCSPISGHRSVSWYQQTPGQGLQFLFEYFSETQRNKGNFPGRFSGRQFSNSRSEMNVSTLELGDSALYLCASTSDRGNTIYFGEGSWLTVV.

The chain combines TRBV6-5 with TRBJ1-1, with 8 bases identical to TRBD1. The CDR3 spans 14 residues. J was trimmed by 2 bases and V by 7 bases; bases with no gene match: 6. Germline CDR1 and CDR2: MNHEY and SVGAGI. CDR3 in DNA: TGTGCCAGCACCGAGACAGGGGCTAACACTGAAGCTTTCTTT. Translating gives CASTETGANTEAFF.

J is TRBJ1-1 and V is TRBV18; 9 bases align to TRBD1. Looked up from germline, CDR1 is KGHSH and CDR2 is LQKENI. V was clipped by 4 bases and J by 3 bases; unmatched bases: 9. The CDR3 runs 16 residues. CDR3 sequence: CASSLIGQGPDTEAFF. CDR3 DNA sequence: TGTGCCAGCTCACTAATCGGACAGGGGCCAGACACTGAAGCTTTCTTT.

This clone is a singleton in its sample. V and J are TRBV18 and TRBJ2-3; D unclear. Germline CDR1 and CDR2: KGHSH and LQKENI. The CDR3 covers 12 residues. V was trimmed by 1 base and J by 6 bases, leaving 5 bases between them. This CDR3 reads CASSPREDTQYF. The CDR3 nucleotides are TGTGCCAGCTCACCACGTGAGGATACGCAGTATTTT. The whole variable domain, filled in from reference TRBV18 and TRBJ2-3, reads NAGVMQNPRHLVRRRGQEARLRCSPMKGHSHVYWYRQLPEEGLKFMVYLQKENIIDESGMPKERFSAEFPKEGPSILRIQQVVRGDSAAYFCASSPREDTQYFGPGTRLTVL.

This clone has only a few counts. This chain joins TRBV7-6 and TRBJ2-7, with 8 nucleotides matching TRBD2. Losses at the gene ends were 3 bases for V and 0 bases for J; bases not matched to a gene: 1. The CDR3 is 14 amino acids. Germline V gives CDR1 SGHVS, CDR2 FNYEAQ. The CDR3 DNA reads TGTGCCAGCAGCTTCGGGGGGGACTCCTACGAGCAGTACTTC. Its protein is CASSFGGDSYEQYF. Drawing the rest from reference TRBV7-6 and TRBJ2-7, the complete variable domain is GAGVSQSPRYKVTKRGQDVALRCDPISGHVSLYWYRQALGQGPEFLTYFNYEAQQDKSGLPNDRFSAERPEGSISTLTIQRTEQRDSAMYRCASSFGGDSYEQYFGPGTRLTVT.

The chain uses TRBV20-1 and TRBJ1-1; 7 bases map to TRBD1. The CDR3 runs 11 residues. Germline V gives CDR1 DFQATT, CDR2 SNEGSKA (reference sequence). V shed 5 bases, J shed 10 bases, and the junction held 7 bases outside the gene matches. The CDR3 DNA sequence: TGCAGTGCTGGACAGGTCCGGGTAGCTTTCTTT. It specifies CSAGQVRVAFF.

This clone was seen only a few times. The rearrangement links TRBV2 to TRBJ1-3; D is uncertain. Germline V gene lookup returns CDR1 SNHLY and CDR2 FYNNEI. This CDR3 is built from 17 residues. V was clipped by 6 bases and J by 0 bases, with 18 bases between them. The CDR3 nucleotides are TGTGCCAGCAGCTATGCAGACACGTTCAACTCTGGAAACACCATATATTTT. Translation: CASSYADTFNSGNTIYF.

The chain combines TRBV5-1 with TRBJ2-7; 8 bases match TRBD1. The V gene's germline CDR1 is SGHRS and CDR2 YFSETQ. This CDR3 region has 13 residues. The V gene end was trimmed by 2 bases and the J gene end by 6 bases; junction bases not matched to a gene: 4. This CDR3 is CASSFGQGGEQYF. DNA for the CDR3: TGCGCCAGCAGCTTCGGACAGGGTGGCGAGCAGTACTTC.

This chain joins TRBV11-2 and TRBJ1-1; the D is unclear. CDR1 is SGHAT, CDR2 FQNNGV, per germline. Trimming removed 8 bases from V and 8 bases from J, with 24 bases in between. The length of the CDR3 is 15 residues. CDR3 bases: TGTGCCAGCGCCCACTTTCCGACGGGTTCCGTGGAAGCTTTCTTT. It encodes CASAHFPTGSVEAFF.

This clone was seen only once. The gene calls are TRBV5-4 and TRBJ2-4; unclear D gene. V was cut by 3 bases and J by 8 bases, with 6 bases left in between. This CDR3 comprises 11 residues. Germline loops: CDR1 SGHNT, CDR2 YYREEE (reference sequence). The CDR3 DNA follows: TGTGCCAGCAGCTCCCTTGACATTCAGTACTTC. This codes for CASSSLDIQYF.

The rearrangement links TRBV29-1 to TRBJ2-7, with 9 bases identical to TRBD1. J was trimmed by 0 bases and V by 3 bases; bases with no gene match: 9. The CDR3 runs 16 residues. Germline CDR1 is SQVTM and CDR2 is ANQGSEA. This CDR3 is CSVERTGVTSSYEQYF. In DNA, the CDR3 is TGCAGCGTTGAGCGGACAGGGGTGACTAGCTCCTACGAGCAGTACTTC.

The chain links TRBV30 to TRBJ2-7, with D perhaps TRBD1 (6 bases). The CDR3 length is 13 residues. In germline, CDR1 is GTSNPN, CDR2 SVGIG (reference sequence). Trimming pared 1 base from V and 2 bases from J, leaving 9 bases between. CDR3 protein: CAWSEDSTYEQYF. For the CDR3, the DNA is TGTGCCTGGAGTGAGGACAGTACCTACGAGCAGTACTTC. Full variable domain (remainder filled in from reference TRBV30 and TRBJ2-7): SQTIHQWPATLVQPVGSPLSLECTVEGTSNPNLYWYRQAAGRGLQLLFYSVGIGQISSEVPQNLSASRPQDRQFILSSKKLLLSDSGFYLCAWSEDSTYEQYFGPGTRLTVT.

The chain carries TRBV9 and TRBJ2-2; D gene uncertain. The V gene's germline CDR1 is SGDLS and CDR2 YYNGEE. The CDR3 runs 15 residues. Trimming cost V 0 bases and J 7 bases, with 13 bases left between them. CDR3 nucleotide sequence: TGTGCCAGCAGCGTAGGGCGACAATCCAACGGGGAGCTGTTTTTT. The encoded protein is CASSVGRQSNGELFF.

The chain couples TRBV6-1 to TRBJ1-5; perhaps TRBD1 as D (6 bases). Trimming removed 4 bases at V and 1 base at J, with 14 bases between. CDR1 and CDR2 from the germline V gene are MNHNS and SASEGT. The CDR3 sequence is 16 residues long. The CDR3 loop reads CASSGGTHLSNQPQHF. CDR3 nucleotide sequence: TGTGCCAGCAGTGGAGGGACACATCTAAGCAATCAGCCCCAGCATTTT.